The following is a T cell receptor beta chain sequence with its context. Only in-frame clones appear in the TCRdb table, and some are missing; sequencing was by immunoSEQ multiplex PCR. Of approximately 320,000 clones in the sample, 85% were seen once. The sample is drawn from a study of blood T cell repertoires in COVID-19. V lost 6 bases and J lost 3, with 12 bases in between. This CDR3 is 14 amino acids long. CDR1 is SGHTA, CDR2 FQGTGA, per germline. This chain links TRBV7-3 with TRBJ2-1, with D possibly TRBD2 on 6 matching bases. The sequenced sample consisted of peripheral blood. The TCR comes from a human donor in a cohort sampled during active COVID-19. The DNA for the CDR3 is TGTGCCAGCAGATTTAGCGGTTACTACAATGAGCAGTTCTTC. This translates into CASRFSGYYNEQFF.